These 17 T cell receptor beta chains were all obtained from the same sample, sequenced in a study of lymphopenia after photon versus proton radiotherapy. Repertoires were generated with immunoSEQ multiplex PCR, while TCRdb's copy carries only in-frame clones and drops some. Of 70,000 or so clones in the sample, approximately 90% are singletons; the top ten hold approximately 2.1%. This specimen consisted of peripheral blood, obtained from a patient treated with photon-based radiotherapy. These receptors were taken from a woman in her 40s with cholangiocarcinoma.

The V and J genes are TRBV4-2 and TRBJ2-1, with 8 bases identical to TRBD2. Germline lookup yields CDR1 LGHNA and CDR2 YNFKEQ. V was clipped by 0 bases and J by 3 bases; unmatched bases: 7. The CDR3 loop spans 17 amino acids. CDR3 in DNA: TGTGCCAGCAGCCAAGACTTACGCGGGAGGATCTACAATGAGCAGTTCTTC. Amino acid sequence: CASSQDLRGRIYNEQFF.

This clone was seen a few times. CDR3 DNA sequence: TGTGCCAGCTCTGGAGCTCCTTTACAAGGGGATGGCTACACCTTC. It encodes CASSGAPLQGDGYTF. The J gene is TRBJ1-2, the V gene TRBV5-4; a possible D gene is TRBD1 (5 bases). Trimming pared 7 bases from V and 6 bases from J, leaving 22 bases between. This CDR3 is built from 15 residues. Germline V gene lookup returns CDR1 SGHNT and CDR2 YYREEE (reference sequence).

The count of this clone is one. The rearrangement uses TRBV30 and TRBJ1-1; TRBD1 might be the D (6 bases). Trimming took 2 bases from V and 4 from J, leaving 11 bases between them. This CDR3 spans 13 amino acids. CDR1 and CDR2 (germline): GTSNPN, SVGIG (reference sequence). The CDR3 spells CAWSTGLTTEAFF. In nucleotides, the CDR3 is TGTGCCTGGAGTACAGGGTTGACCACTGAAGCTTTCTTT.

This clone was seen a handful of times. The chain is built from TRBV9 and TRBJ1-6; D gene unclear. The CDR3 contains 13 residues. Trimming pared 1 base from V and 4 bases from J, leaving 3 bases between. CDR1 SGDLS and CDR2 YYNGEE come from the germline V gene. The CDR3 reads CASSVQYNSPLHF. CDR3 nucleotides: TGTGCCAGCAGCGTACAGTATAATTCACCCCTCCACTTT.

The rearrangement uses TRBV27 and TRBJ1-5; 7 nucleotides agree with TRBD1. The length of the CDR3 is 15 residues. CDR1 is MNHEY and CDR2 is SMNVEV in the germline V gene (reference sequence). The V segment lost 2 bases and the J segment 6 bases; nucleotides outside the gene matches: 7. CDR3 sequence (DNA): TGTGCCAGCAGTTTAGGGCAGGGGGGATTTCAGCCCCAGCATTTT. It specifies CASSLGQGGFQPQHF.

The rearrangement joins TRBV29-1 to TRBJ2-3; possibly TRBD2 for D (6 bases). The CDR3 is made up of 13 amino acids. The V and J ends lost 2 bases and 3 bases respectively, with 9 bases between them. Germline CDR1 reads SQVTM; CDR2 reads ANQGSEA. CDR3 sequence (DNA): TGCAGCGTTGAACCGGAGGGAACAGATACGCAGTATTTT. Amino acid sequence: CSVEPEGTDTQYF.

The CDR3 DNA follows: TGTGCCAGCAGCCAGGCCGCGGGGTCGGGACAAGGGTACGAGCAGTACTTC. This sequence encodes CASSQAAGSGQGYEQYF. The chain recombines TRBV4-2 with TRBJ2-7; D possibly matches TRBD1 or TRBD2 (6 bases each). Looked up from germline, CDR1 is LGHNA and CDR2 is YNFKEQ. V was shortened by 3 bases and J by 4 bases, with 22 bases between the two germline ends. This CDR3 is 17 amino acids long.

The V gene is TRBV7-8, the J gene TRBJ2-1; the D gene is possibly TRBD1 (5 bases). The V end lost 1 base, the J end lost 4 bases, and 8 bases lay between the germline ends. Per the germline V gene, CDR1 is SGHVS and CDR2 is FQNEAQ. This CDR3 spans 14 amino acids. For the CDR3, the DNA is TGTGCCAGCAGCTTAGGACAGCTATACAATGAGCAGTTCTTC. The encoded protein is CASSLGQLYNEQFF.

The chain joins TRBV5-8 to TRBJ1-2; D gene unclear. This CDR3 has 12 amino acids. The germline CDR1 and CDR2 sequences are SGHTS and YDEGEE. V lost 7 bases and J lost 3, with 10 bases in between. The chain's CDR3 is CASASRHYGYTF. CDR3 DNA sequence: TGTGCCAGCGCATCTCGGCACTATGGCTACACCTTC.

The rearrangement uses TRBV6-1 and TRBJ1-3; unclear D gene. CDR3 length: 15 residues. V lost 2 bases and J 0 bases, leaving 8 bases between the germline ends. Germline CDR1 is MNHNS and CDR2 is SASEGT. CDR3: CASSEMTFSGNTIYF. CDR3 sequence (DNA): TGTGCCAGCAGTGAAATGACCTTCTCTGGAAACACCATATATTTT.

This sequence joins TRBV7-2 and TRBJ2-5, with D hard to call. Between the trimmed V and J ends, which lost 5 bases and 1 base, there was a span of 8 bases. Germline V gene sequence: CDR1 SGHTA, CDR2 FQGNSA. The CDR3 length is 13 residues. CDR3 nucleotide sequence: TGTGCCAGCAGCCCCAGCCCCCAAGAGACCCAGTACTTC. Amino acids: CASSPSPQETQYF.

J is TRBJ2-3 and V is TRBV5-1; possibly TRBD2 for D (6 bases). The CDR3 runs to 15 residues. Trimming took 1 base from V and 1 from J, leaving 10 bases between them. Germline CDR1 SGHRS, CDR2 YFSETQ. CDR3 sequence: CASSLRGIRTDTQYF. The CDR3 DNA reads as TGCGCCAGCAGCTTGCGCGGGATCCGCACAGATACGCAGTATTTT. Looking up the rest from reference TRBV5-1 and TRBJ2-3 gives the full variable domain: KAGVTQTPRYLIKTRGQQVTLSCSPISGHRSVSWYQQTPGQGLQFLFEYFSETQRNKGNFPGRFSGRQFSNSRSEMNVSTLELGDSALYLCASSLRGIRTDTQYFGPGTRLTVL.

J is TRBJ1-2 and V is TRBV7-8, with 8 positions matching TRBD1. The length of the CDR3 is 12 residues. Per the germline V gene, CDR1 is SGHVS and CDR2 is FQNEAQ. V gave up 5 bases and J gave up 8 bases; unmatched junction bases: 4. As DNA, the CDR3 is TGTGCCAGCAGCGAGAGGGACAGGGGCTACACCTTC. Its protein is CASSERDRGYTF.

V usage is TRBV27 and J usage is TRBJ2-3; D gene ambiguous. This CDR3 has 15 residues. With 3 bases removed from V and 0 bases from J, the gap between germline ends came to 10 bases. The V gene's germline CDR1 is MNHEY and CDR2 SMNVEV (reference sequence). The CDR3 spells CASSFVGLSTDTQYF. For the CDR3, the DNA is TGTGCCAGCAGTTTTGTTGGGCTTAGCACAGATACGCAGTATTTT.

The sample holds one count of this clone. The rearrangement links TRBV7-9 to TRBJ2-7; D might be TRBD2 (6 bases). V shed 5 bases and J shed 1 base, with 15 bases lying between them. CDR1 is SEHNR and CDR2 is FQNEAQ in the germline V gene (reference sequence). The CDR3 consists of 15 residues. Written as DNA, the CDR3 is TGTGCCAGCAGCCCCCCACTAGCCGGATCCTACGAGCAGTACTTC. Translation: CASSPPLAGSYEQYF.

The V and J genes are TRBV7-2 and TRBJ1-2; D uncertain. Trimming cost V 3 bases and J 8 bases, with 10 bases left between them. CDR3 length: 12 residues. Germline values: CDR1 SGHTA, CDR2 FQGNSA. CDR3 amino acids: CASSLNMGGYTF. The CDR3 DNA follows: TGTGCCAGCAGCTTGAACATGGGAGGCTACACCTTC.

The gene calls are TRBV15 and TRBJ1-1; D is perhaps TRBD1 (5 bases). V was cut by 0 bases and J by 1 base, with 9 bases left in between. Germline CDR1 reads LNHNV; CDR2 reads YYDKDF (reference sequence). CDR3 length: 15 amino acids. For the CDR3, the DNA is TGTGCCACCAGCAGAGACAGGGCGGGGAACACTGAAGCTTTCTTT. Translated: CATSRDRAGNTEAFF.